This is a list of T cell receptor beta chains from one sample in a study of cytomegalovirus exposure and HLA in healthy donors. Profiling relied on immunoSEQ multiplex PCR, and the TCRdb table lists in-frame clones only, not all of them. The sample lists fewer than 150,000 clones, nearly 80% seen once, with just over 5% in the top ten. The sample comprised PBMCs. The receptors derive from a male donor in good health and CMV-seronegative. Each CDR3 is given with its conserved first and last residue. The D gene is left open where the match is weak. The size entry is marked missing in some rows and otherwise reads once, few, many or a size class.

abundance: -
v_gene: TRBV9
d_gene: TRBD1
len: 15
j_gene: TRBJ1-2
CDR3nt: TGTGCCAGCAGCGTAGACCCAGGGGGTACCTATGGCTACACCTTC
CDR3aa: CASSVDPGGTYGYTF

abundance: -
v_gene: TRBV7-2
d_gene: -
len: 13
j_gene: TRBJ1-2
CDR3nt: TGTGCCAGCAGCTTTGACAGATATCAGGGCTACACCTTC
CDR3aa: CASSFDRYQGYTF

abundance: -
v_gene: TRBV6-6
d_gene: -
len: 12
j_gene: TRBJ2-5
CDR3nt: TGTGCCAGCAGCCCTGGGGGGGGCCAACAGTACTTC
CDR3aa: CASSPGGGQQYF

abundance: -
v_gene: TRBV7-3
d_gene: TRBD1
len: 16
j_gene: TRBJ2-1
CDR3nt: TGTGCCAGCAGCTCAACCGGGACAGGGTTACACAATGAGCAGTTCTTC
CDR3aa: CASSSTGTGLHNEQFF

abundance: -
v_gene: TRBV5-1
d_gene: -
len: 11
j_gene: TRBJ1-1
CDR3nt: TGCGCCAGCAGCTTGGGGCGGGAAGCTTTCTTT
CDR3aa: CASSLGREAFF

abundance: -
v_gene: TRBV2
d_gene: -
len: 14
j_gene: TRBJ2-5
CDR3nt: TGTGCCAGCAGTGAAGCGACACCGCAAGAGACCCAGTACTTC
CDR3aa: CASSEATPQETQYF

abundance: few
v_gene: TRBV29-1
d_gene: -
len: 17
j_gene: TRBJ2-6
CDR3nt: TGCAGCGTCCTCCTTACATTCACAGGGTCTGGGGCCAACGTCCTGACTTTC
CDR3aa: CSVLLTFTGSGANVLTF

abundance: -
v_gene: TRBV30
d_gene: TRBD1
len: 15
j_gene: TRBJ2-5
CDR3nt: TGTGCCTGGAGTGTATCCCCCGGGACAGTCTTTGCCCAACACTTC
CDR3aa: CAWSVSPGTVFAQHF

abundance: -
v_gene: TRBV2
d_gene: -
len: 14
j_gene: TRBJ2-5
CDR3nt: TGTGCCAGCAGTGAGGGGGGTTCCGGAGAGACCCAGTACTTC
CDR3aa: CASSEGGSGETQYF

abundance: -
v_gene: TRBV30
d_gene: TRBD1
len: 15
j_gene: TRBJ1-4
CDR3nt: TGTGCCTGGAGTGTGGAAGGGGGCCTTGAAGAAAAACTGTTTTTT
CDR3aa: CAWSVEGGLEEKLFF

abundance: -
v_gene: TRBV27
d_gene: -
len: 14
j_gene: TRBJ1-5
CDR3nt: TGTGCCAGCAGCGCTTCAGGGCGCAATCAGCCCCAGCATTTT
CDR3aa: CASSASGRNQPQHF

abundance: -
v_gene: TRBV7-2
d_gene: -
len: 13
j_gene: TRBJ1-5
CDR3nt: TGTGCCAGCAGCTTAGAATATGATCAGCCCCAGCATTTT
CDR3aa: CASSLEYDQPQHF

abundance: few
v_gene: TRBV5-1
d_gene: TRBD2
len: 14
j_gene: TRBJ2-3
CDR3nt: TGCGCTAGCTGTACGGGGGGGCCGGGAGATACGCAGTATTTT
CDR3aa: CASCTGGPGDTQYF

abundance: -
v_gene: TRBV7-2
d_gene: TRBD1
len: 15
j_gene: TRBJ2-1
CDR3nt: TGTGCCAGCAGCTTGCGTCGGGACAGTTACAATGAGCAGTTCTTC
CDR3aa: CASSLRRDSYNEQFF

abundance: -
v_gene: TRBV7-3
d_gene: -
len: 15
j_gene: TRBJ2-7
CDR3nt: TGTGCCAGCAGCCTGAATCCCTTTTCAGTACACGAGCAGTACTTC
CDR3aa: CASSLNPFSVHEQYF

abundance: -
v_gene: TRBV11-2
d_gene: TRBD1
len: 15
j_gene: TRBJ2-5
CDR3nt: TGTGCCAGCAGCTTAGGGGACAGGTACCAAGAGACCCAGTACTTC
CDR3aa: CASSLGDRYQETQYF

abundance: -
v_gene: TRBV10-3
d_gene: -
len: 15
j_gene: TRBJ1-2
CDR3nt: TGTGCCATCAGTCAGACTACTAATTTTAACTATGGCTACACCTTC
CDR3aa: CAISQTTNFNYGYTF

abundance: once
v_gene: TRBV7-9
d_gene: -
len: 14
j_gene: TRBJ1-1
CDR3nt: TGTGCCAGCAGCTTGCGAGGGAGGGACACTGAAGCTTTCTTT
CDR3aa: CASSLRGRDTEAFF

abundance: -
v_gene: TRBV5-4
d_gene: -
len: 15
j_gene: TRBJ2-7
CDR3nt: TGTGCCAGCAGCTCCCCGGTGGCAGGGCACCACGAGCAGTACTTC
CDR3aa: CASSSPVAGHHEQYF

abundance: few
v_gene: TRBV29-1
d_gene: -
len: 13
j_gene: TRBJ2-5
CDR3nt: TGCAGCGTTGACCCCAGGGTTAAGGAGACCCAGTACTTC
CDR3aa: CSVDPRVKETQYF

abundance: -
v_gene: TRBV5-1
d_gene: -
len: 15
j_gene: TRBJ1-1
CDR3nt: TGCGCCAGCAGCGAGCGGGGAGAAATTAACACTGAAGCTTTCTTT
CDR3aa: CASSERGEINTEAFF

abundance: -
v_gene: TRBV10-3
d_gene: TRBD2
len: 13
j_gene: TRBJ2-3
CDR3nt: TGTGCCAGTACTAGCGGGGAGTCAGATACGCAGTATTTT
CDR3aa: CASTSGESDTQYF

abundance: -
v_gene: TRBV5-1
d_gene: TRBD2
len: 18
j_gene: TRBJ2-1
CDR3nt: TGCGCCAGCAGCAACATCTTCCCTAGCGGCCTCTCCTACAATGAGCAGTTCTTC
CDR3aa: CASSNIFPSGLSYNEQFF

abundance: -
v_gene: TRBV2
d_gene: TRBD2
len: 16
j_gene: TRBJ2-1
CDR3nt: TGTGCCAGCAGGAGACTAGCGGGGGGGCCGAGGAATGAGCAGTTCTTC
CDR3aa: CASRRLAGGPRNEQFF

abundance: -
v_gene: TRBV7-2
d_gene: TRBD2
len: 17
j_gene: TRBJ2-5
CDR3nt: TGTGCCAGCAGCCCCTACGGACTAGCGGGGCTGAGAGAGACCCAGTACTTC
CDR3aa: CASSPYGLAGLRETQYF

abundance: once
v_gene: TRBV7-8
d_gene: -
len: 12
j_gene: TRBJ1-1
CDR3nt: TGTGCCAGCAGCTTAGGGGGAGTTGAGGCTTTCTTT
CDR3aa: CASSLGGVEAFF

abundance: -
v_gene: TRBV2
d_gene: -
len: 10
j_gene: TRBJ1-1
CDR3nt: TGTGCCAGCGGGGGACAAGGAGCTTTCTTT
CDR3aa: CASGGQGAFF

abundance: -
v_gene: TRBV6-5
d_gene: -
len: 15
j_gene: TRBJ1-3
CDR3nt: TGTGCCAGCAGTTATTCAGAGGGAACTGGAAACACCATATATTTT
CDR3aa: CASSYSEGTGNTIYF

abundance: -
v_gene: TRBV5-1
d_gene: TRBD1
len: 14
j_gene: TRBJ1-1
CDR3nt: TGCGCCAGCAGCTTGAGTACAGGGGGCACTGAAGCTTTCTTT
CDR3aa: CASSLSTGGTEAFF

abundance: few
v_gene: TRBV9
d_gene: TRBD2
len: 17
j_gene: TRBJ2-1
CDR3nt: TGTGCCAGCAGCGTAGAACTAGCGGGGGGCTACTACAATGAGCAGTTCTTC
CDR3aa: CASSVELAGGYYNEQFF

abundance: -
v_gene: TRBV27
d_gene: -
len: 14
j_gene: TRBJ1-2
CDR3nt: TGTGCCAGCAGTCCCCAGGAGGGACCCTATGGCTACACCTTC
CDR3aa: CASSPQEGPYGYTF

abundance: -
v_gene: TRBV6-1
d_gene: -
len: 14
j_gene: TRBJ2-1
CDR3nt: TGTGCCAGCACTCTCGGGACACAAGACAATGAGCAGTTCTTC
CDR3aa: CASTLGTQDNEQFF

abundance: -
v_gene: TRBV19
d_gene: -
len: 14
j_gene: TRBJ2-4
CDR3nt: TGTGCCAGTAGATCCCCAGGGGCCAAAAACATTCAGTACTTC
CDR3aa: CASRSPGAKNIQYF

abundance: -
v_gene: TRBV2
d_gene: TRBD1
len: 15
j_gene: TRBJ2-5
CDR3nt: TGTGCCAGCAGTGAACAAAAGGGGGCGATCGAGACCCAGTACTTC
CDR3aa: CASSEQKGAIETQYF

abundance: -
v_gene: TRBV7-2
d_gene: -
len: 15
j_gene: TRBJ1-4
CDR3nt: TGTGCCAGCAGCTTAAGAGTAAGCTTCAATGAAAAACTGTTTTTT
CDR3aa: CASSLRVSFNEKLFF

abundance: -
v_gene: TRBV2
d_gene: -
len: 13
j_gene: TRBJ2-7
CDR3nt: TGTGCCAGCAGTGAAGGGCCCTACTACGAGCAGTACTTC
CDR3aa: CASSEGPYYEQYF

abundance: -
v_gene: TRBV11-2
d_gene: -
len: 16
j_gene: TRBJ2-3
CDR3nt: TGTGCCAGCAGCTCCCGGACGAGGGCTAGCACAGATACGCAGTATTTT
CDR3aa: CASSSRTRASTDTQYF

abundance: -
v_gene: TRBV19
d_gene: -
len: 15
j_gene: TRBJ2-1
CDR3nt: TGTGCCAGTAGTAAACCGAAGAGCTCCTACAATGAGCAGTTCTTC
CDR3aa: CASSKPKSSYNEQFF

abundance: few
v_gene: TRBV19
d_gene: -
len: 15
j_gene: TRBJ2-1
CDR3nt: TGTGCCAGTAGTAGAACTAGCTCGATACCCAATGAGCAGTTCTTC
CDR3aa: CASSRTSSIPNEQFF

abundance: once
v_gene: TRBV10-1
d_gene: TRBD2
len: 12
j_gene: TRBJ2-3
CDR3nt: TGCGCCAGCAGGGACCCGGGGGGTACGCAGTATTTT
CDR3aa: CASRDPGGTQYF

abundance: few
v_gene: TRBV4-3
d_gene: -
len: 16
j_gene: TRBJ2-7
CDR3nt: TGCGCCAGCAGCCAAGATTTCCCCCCAGGGGCCTACGAGCAGTACTTC
CDR3aa: CASSQDFPPGAYEQYF

abundance: -
v_gene: TRBV5-4
d_gene: TRBD1
len: 16
j_gene: TRBJ2-1
CDR3nt: TGTGCCAGCAGCCCAGGGGGCGCGGGCTCCTACAATGAGCAGTTCTTC
CDR3aa: CASSPGGAGSYNEQFF

abundance: -
v_gene: TRBV5-4
d_gene: TRBD1
len: 15
j_gene: TRBJ1-1
CDR3nt: TGTGCCAGCAGTAGACAGGGTCCCATGAACACTGAAGCTTTCTTT
CDR3aa: CASSRQGPMNTEAFF

abundance: -
v_gene: TRBV5-1
d_gene: -
len: 17
j_gene: TRBJ1-1
CDR3nt: TGCGCCAGCAGCTTGACGGGAACGGCAAACATCGCCACTGAAGCTTTCTTT
CDR3aa: CASSLTGTANIATEAFF

abundance: -
v_gene: TRBV5-6
d_gene: TRBD1
len: 15
j_gene: TRBJ2-1
CDR3nt: TGTGCCAGCAGCGCCCCACAGGGGGTATACAATGAGCAGTTCTTC
CDR3aa: CASSAPQGVYNEQFF

abundance: -
v_gene: TRBV5-1
d_gene: -
len: 13
j_gene: TRBJ2-1
CDR3nt: TGCGCCAGCCAGGAACAGGGGAGGAATGAGCAGTTCTTC
CDR3aa: CASQEQGRNEQFF

abundance: few
v_gene: TRBV4-2
d_gene: TRBD2
len: 16
j_gene: TRBJ2-3
CDR3nt: TGTGCCAGCAGCCAGGATCGGGGGGGCGGAACAGATACGCAGTATTTT
CDR3aa: CASSQDRGGGTDTQYF

abundance: -
v_gene: TRBV6-1
d_gene: -
len: 13
j_gene: TRBJ1-4
CDR3nt: TGTGCCAGCAGTCGGGGGGCAAGTGAAAAACTGTTTTTT
CDR3aa: CASSRGASEKLFF

abundance: -
v_gene: TRBV9
d_gene: -
len: 11
j_gene: TRBJ2-3
CDR3nt: TGTGCCAGCAGCGTAGCAGGTACGCAGTATTTT
CDR3aa: CASSVAGTQYF

abundance: -
v_gene: TRBV7-7
d_gene: -
len: 15
j_gene: TRBJ2-2
CDR3nt: TGTGCCAGCAGCCACCACAGGGAAGGAACCGGGGAGCTGTTTTTT
CDR3aa: CASSHHREGTGELFF

abundance: -
v_gene: TRBV28
d_gene: TRBD1
len: 15
j_gene: TRBJ2-7
CDR3nt: TGTGCCAGCAGTTTAGGGACAGCAGGCTCCTACGAGCAGTACTTC
CDR3aa: CASSLGTAGSYEQYF

abundance: once
v_gene: TRBV7-8
d_gene: TRBD1
len: 16
j_gene: TRBJ2-5
CDR3nt: TGTGCCAGCAGCTTGAATGGACAGGGGGAGAGAGAGACCCAGTACTTC
CDR3aa: CASSLNGQGERETQYF